The 27 T cell receptor beta chains in this list originate from one sample, sequenced in a study of beta chain features in type 1 diabetes. General study points: Researchers report that Type 1 diabetes patients had moderately but significantly shorter TCRB CDR3s across all four CD4+ subsets.

Expressed TCRB transcripts got sequenced, as all isolated RNA was reverse transcribed. The protocol was immunoSEQ multiplex PCR, while the TCRdb copy is restricted to in-frame clones and leaves out a portion. The sample records a few hundred thousand clones, approximately 15% being singletons. Their antigens remain unidentified. What was sequenced was naive CD4+ T cells from blood. The receptor set was obtained from a young man with type 1 diabetes.

The chain combines TRBV6-6 with TRBJ2-1; 12 bases are shared with TRBD2. Trimming cost V 6 bases and J 4 bases; bases outside gene matches: 4. There are 15 residues in the CDR3. Germline V lookup: CDR1 MNHNY, CDR2 SVGAGI (reference sequence). In DNA, the CDR3 is TGTGCCAGCAGCAGGACTAGCGGGACTTACAATGAGCAGTTCTTC. It encodes CASSRTSGTYNEQFF.

This clone was seen only a few times. The DNA for the CDR3 is TGTGCCAGCAGCTTGACCGGGGCAGGGGGCGGACTTTGGGAGCAGTACTTC. Translation: CASSLTGAGGGLWEQYF. The rearrangement uses TRBV7-9 and TRBJ2-7, with 8 nucleotides matching TRBD1. Germline V gives CDR1 SEHNR, CDR2 FQNEAQ (reference sequence). Trimming cost V 3 bases and J 7 bases; bases outside gene matches: 17. This CDR3 has 17 amino acids. The full variable domain, rest sourced from reference TRBV7-9 and TRBJ2-7, is DTGVSQNPRHKITKRGQNVTFRCDPISEHNRLYWYRQTLGQGPEFLTYFQNEAQLEKSRLLSDRFSAERPKGSFSTLEIQRTEQGDSAMYLCASSLTGAGGGLWEQYFGPGTRLTVT.

V gene TRBV6-5 combines with J gene TRBJ1-1; D remains ambiguous. The V end was cut by 2 bases, the J end by 7 bases, with 5 bases between. This CDR3 has 11 residues. Germline-derived CDR1 and CDR2 are MNHEY and SVGAGI. CDR3 protein: CASSYKSEAFF. The CDR3 DNA sequence: TGTGCCAGCAGTTACAAGAGTGAAGCTTTCTTT.

This clone was seen ten or more times. The rearrangement uses TRBV4-1 and TRBJ1-5; TRBD1 matches 7 bases. V dropped 4 bases and J dropped 6; count of bases not matched to a gene: 3. Germline CDR1 and CDR2: MGHRA and YSYEKL. The CDR3 runs to 13 residues. The CDR3 here is CASSLAGGQPQHF. Written as DNA, the CDR3 is TGCGCCAGCAGCCTTGCAGGGGGTCAGCCCCAGCATTTT.

The chain has TRBV7-2 and TRBJ1-1; D ambiguous. CDR3 length equals 14 residues. The germline V gene encodes CDR1 SGHTA and CDR2 FQGNSA. V was trimmed by 0 bases and J by 5 bases, leaving 10 bases between them. The CDR3 DNA follows: TGTGCCAGCAGCTTAGCCCGGGGAAGAACTGAAGCTTTCTTT. Protein sequence: CASSLARGRTEAFF.

This clone showed up just a few times. The chain carries TRBV27 and TRBJ1-2, with 7 bases lining up with TRBD1. The CDR3 extends over 15 amino acids. The trim removed 3 bases at V and 1 base at J, leaving 5 bases unmatched. The germline V gene encodes CDR1 MNHEY and CDR2 SMNVEV (reference sequence). The CDR3 DNA reads TGTGCCAGCAGTTTCGGTGCAGGGGGTAACTATGGCTACACCTTC. Residues: CASSFGAGGNYGYTF.

This clone has just a few counts. The chain is built from TRBV29-1 and TRBJ2-1, with D tentatively TRBD1 (6 bases). Trimming cost V 4 bases and J 0 bases, with 10 bases left between them. The germline V gene has CDR1 SQVTM and CDR2 ANQGSEA. The length of the CDR3 is 14 residues. CDR3 nucleotides: TGCAGCGTTGGTAACAGGGCCTCCTACAATGAGCAGTTCTTC. Translating gives CSVGNRASYNEQFF.

V usage is TRBV5-1 and J usage is TRBJ2-4; D perhaps matches TRBD2 (5 bases). The CDR3 sequence is 15 residues long. With 0 bases removed from V and 3 bases from J, the gap between germline ends came to 10 bases. Germline V gives CDR1 SGHRS, CDR2 YFSETQ. The CDR3 spells CASSLDEGGKNIQYF. The CDR3 region has the DNA TGCGCCAGCAGCTTGGACGAAGGAGGCAAAAACATTCAGTACTTC.

This clone was detected a few times. This chain joins TRBV6-4 and TRBJ2-2; a weak D match, TRBD1 (6 bases). V lost 0 bases and J 3 bases, leaving 8 bases between the germline ends. There are 15 residues in the CDR3. The germline V gene has CDR1 MRHNA and CDR2 SNTAGT. The CDR3 DNA sequence: TGTGCCAGCAGTGACTCGGGACAAGACACCGGGGAGCTGTTTTTT. Translation gives CASSDSGQDTGELFF.

This clone was observed a few times. V is TRBV6-6 and J is TRBJ2-7; 9 nucleotides agree with TRBD1. CDR1 MNHNY and CDR2 SVGAGI come from the germline V gene (reference sequence). After removal of 10 bases from V and 1 base from J, the junction contained 11 bases not matched to a gene. The CDR3 is made up of 15 amino acids. The CDR3 sequence: CATSPGQGTSYEQYF. Here the CDR3 DNA reads TGTGCCACCTCACCGGGACAGGGTACTTCCTACGAGCAGTACTTC.

The chain combines TRBV6-1 with TRBJ2-1; no reliable D call. The length of the CDR3 is 15 residues. Germline V CDR1 and CDR2: MNHNS, SASEGT. V was clipped by 6 bases and J by 2 bases, with 14 bases between them. CDR3 amino acids: CASSRLVATYNEQFF. The DNA of the CDR3 is TGTGCCAGCAGCAGACTGGTTGCGACCTACAATGAGCAGTTCTTC.

The rearrangement joins TRBV29-1 to TRBJ1-5, with D perhaps TRBD1 (6 bases). The CDR3 has 13 amino acids. Germline V gene data show CDR1 as SQVTM and CDR2 as ANQGSEA. The V gene lost 2 bases and the J gene lost 3 bases, with 8 bases spanning the gap. This CDR3 reads CSVELGANQPQHF. The CDR3 DNA is TGCAGCGTTGAATTGGGGGCCAATCAGCCCCAGCATTTT.

This clone was counted only a few times. The chain recombines TRBV5-4 with TRBJ2-3, with 12 bases matching TRBD2. The CDR3 sequence is 14 residues long. Germline CDR1 is SGHNT and CDR2 is YYREEE (reference sequence). J was trimmed by 7 bases and V by 4 bases; bases with no gene match: 4. The chain's CDR3 is CASSTGLAGYTQYF. CDR3 nucleotides: TGTGCCAGCAGCACCGGACTAGCGGGATATACGCAGTATTTT.

This clone was found a few times. The chain joins TRBV30 to TRBJ1-1; TRBD1 matches at 7 bases. CDR3 length: 12 amino acids. Losses at the gene ends were 5 bases for V and 1 base for J; bases not matched to a gene: 1. The germline V gene has CDR1 GTSNPN and CDR2 SVGIG (reference sequence). CDR3 loop: CAWGQENTEAFF. Here the CDR3 DNA reads TGTGCCTGGGGACAGGAGAACACTGAAGCTTTCTTT.

The chain carries TRBV6-6 and TRBJ1-6; tentative D call: TRBD1 (5 bases). With 5 bases removed from V and 7 bases from J, the gap between germline ends came to 12 bases. The CDR3 sequence is 14 residues long. Germline-derived CDR1 and CDR2 are MNHNY and SVGAGI (reference sequence). The CDR3: CASSPPGSNSPLHF. As DNA, the CDR3 is TGTGCCAGCAGTCCACCAGGGTCGAATTCACCCCTCCACTTT.

This clone has just a few counts. V and J are TRBV4-1 and TRBJ2-1, with 9 bases that match TRBD1. Germline V lookup: CDR1 MGHRA, CDR2 YSYEKL. The CDR3 totals 16 residues. Trimming at V came to 3 bases and at J to 0 bases, leaving 3 bases not matched to a gene. The CDR3 bases are TGCGCCAGCAGCCAGAGGGGACAGGGCTCCTACAATGAGCAGTTCTTC. Translated: CASSQRGQGSYNEQFF.

The chain carries TRBV15 and TRBJ1-2; 8 nucleotides agree with TRBD1. The CDR3 runs 13 residues. Germline-derived CDR1 and CDR2 are LNHNV and YYDKDF (reference sequence). V lost 8 bases, J lost 2 bases, and 4 bases stayed unmatched. Here the CDR3 DNA reads TGTGCCACCTCAGGGGGCTTCAACTATGGCTACACCTTC. Its translation is CATSGGFNYGYTF.

The rearrangement links TRBV15 to TRBJ2-3; 9 bases are a match to TRBD2. The CDR3 covers 16 residues. Germline-derived CDR1 and CDR2 are LNHNV and YYDKDF (reference sequence). With 5 bases clipped from V and 2 bases from J, the junction kept 8 bases outside the gene matches. DNA for the CDR3: TGTGCCACCAGCGTTCGACTAGCGGCAAACACAGATACGCAGTATTTT. This sequence encodes CATSVRLAANTDTQYF. Looking up the rest from reference TRBV15 and TRBJ2-3 gives the full variable domain: DAMVIQNPRYQVTQFGKPVTLSCSQTLNHNVMYWYQQKSSQAPKLLFHYYDKDFNNEADTPDNFQSRRPNTSFCFLDIRSPGLGDTAMYLCATSVRLAANTDTQYFGPGTRLTVL.

This clone was recorded only once. This chain's CDR3 is CASSLEGGHGYTF. DNA of the CDR3: TGCGCCAGCAGCTTGGAAGGGGGTCATGGCTACACCTTC. The chain joins TRBV5-1 to TRBJ1-2; possible D gene TRBD1, 6 bases. There are 13 residues in the CDR3. V was clipped by 0 bases and J by 6 bases, with 9 bases between them. Germline CDR1 reads SGHRS; CDR2 reads YFSETQ.

The CDR3 region is CASSARQSSYEQYF. The CDR3 region has the DNA TGTGCCAGCAGCGCCCGACAGAGCTCCTACGAGCAGTACTTC. The chain is built from TRBV5-8 and TRBJ2-7; TRBD1 might be the D (5 bases). V dropped 4 bases and J dropped 0 bases, with 11 bases sitting between them. The CDR3 loop spans 14 amino acids. The germline gives CDR1 SGHTS, CDR2 YDEGEE.

The chain uses TRBV19 and TRBJ2-7; the match to TRBD1 covers 10 bases. V trimming: 3 bases; J trimming: 3 bases; junction bases outside the gene matches: 5. This CDR3 has 15 amino acids. Germline V CDR1 and CDR2: LNHDA, SQIVND (reference sequence). The CDR3 DNA is TGTGCCAGTAGTATGGGGACAGGGGACTTCTACGAGCAGTACTTC. Protein: CASSMGTGDFYEQYF.

Points on this clone: The same CDR3 arises from other DNA sequences in this sample as well. This chain links TRBV18 with TRBJ1-1; D not resolved. The CDR3 is made up of 13 amino acids. Trimming stripped 2 bases from V and 1 base from J, with 5 bases between. In germline, CDR1 is KGHSH, CDR2 LQKENI. The CDR3: CASSPSQNTEAFF. CDR3 bases: TGTGCCAGCTCACCAAGCCAGAACACTGAAGCTTTCTTT.

The CDR3 region has the DNA TGTGCCAGCAGCTTAGCGCGAGGTGAAGCTTTCTTT. This sequence encodes CASSLARGEAFF. The V call is TRBV7-9, the J call TRBJ1-1; D unresolved. V was clipped by 0 bases and J by 7 bases, with 6 bases between them. CDR3 length equals 12 residues. From germline, CDR1 is SEHNR and CDR2 FQNEAQ (reference sequence). Full variable domain (outside the CDR3, taken from reference TRBV7-9 and TRBJ1-1): DTGVSQNPRHKITKRGQNVTFRCDPISEHNRLYWYRQTLGQGPEFLTYFQNEAQLEKSRLLSDRFSAERPKGSFSTLEIQRTEQGDSAMYLCASSLARGEAFFGQGTRLTVV.

The table lists this clone with a count of one. V usage is TRBV5-6 and J usage is TRBJ2-3; the D gene is possibly TRBD2 (6 bases). Germline V gives CDR1 SGHDT, CDR2 YYEEEE. This CDR3 contains 15 residues. V was cut by 3 bases and J by 1 base, with 12 bases left in between. The CDR3 spells CASSYGGGGTDTQYF. Written as DNA, the CDR3 is TGTGCCAGCAGCTATGGAGGAGGGGGCACAGATACGCAGTATTTT.

This chain joins TRBV29-1 and TRBJ2-5, with 10 nucleotides matching TRBD1. The CDR3 has 13 residues. V was pared by 2 bases and J by 5 bases, with 2 bases of the junction left unmatched. From germline, CDR1 is SQVTM and CDR2 ANQGSEA. CDR3 in amino acids: CSVERTGGETQYF. The CDR3 region has the DNA TGCAGCGTTGAACGGACAGGGGGGGAGACCCAGTACTTC.

This clone was seen more than once but under ten times. V usage is TRBV18 and J usage is TRBJ2-1, with TRBD1 identical over 7 bases. The CDR3 covers 16 residues. The V gene's germline CDR1 is KGHSH and CDR2 LQKENI. J lost 4 bases, V lost 0 bases, and 6 bases had no gene match. CDR3 nucleotide sequence: TGTGCCAGCTCACCACCAACAGGGGCCATTTACAATGAGCAGTTCTTC. Residues: CASSPPTGAIYNEQFF. Drawing the rest from reference TRBV18 and TRBJ2-1, the complete variable domain is NAGVMQNPRHLVRRRGQEARLRCSPMKGHSHVYWYRQLPEEGLKFMVYLQKENIIDESGMPKERFSAEFPKEGPSILRIQQVVRGDSAAYFCASSPPTGAIYNEQFFGPGTRLTVL.

V gene TRBV27 combines with J gene TRBJ2-3, with 8 bases that match TRBD1. Losses at the gene ends were 8 bases for V and 2 bases for J; bases not matched to a gene: 6. CDR1 and CDR2 (germline): MNHEY, SMNVEV (reference sequence). This CDR3 comprises 14 residues. The CDR3 sequence is CASSRDRSTDTQYF. CDR3 nucleotides: TGTGCCAGCTCCCGGGACAGGTCCACAGATACGCAGTATTTT.